Reported below is one T cell receptor beta chain. This clone occurred once. This clone's antigen is unknown. Base quality data are lacking; no much larger clone is found one base away. The cysteine opens and the phenylalanine closes a CDR3 of 15 amino acids. Only the CDR3 DNA stays, 45 bases, in frame from base 1. Trimming leaves V shorter by 3 bases and J shorter by 4 bases, with the junction holding 8 bases beyond the gene matches. The germline V gene specifies SGHRS as CDR1 and YFSETQ as CDR2. The immunoSEQ Assay, a bias-controlled multiplex PCR, was used to amplify TCRbeta CDR3 regions from genomic DNA. On the authors' methods: Within the assay, amplification of reference gene primers was used to estimate how many nucleated cells each sample contained. To quantify the absolute abundance of each unique TCRbeta CDR3 rearrangement, sequence reads were collapsed and filtered. For each sample, productive Simpson clonality was calculated as the square root of Simpson's diversity index across productive rearrangements. This is the immuneACCESS table as TCRdb keeps it, with only in-frame sequences that have V and J called. A part of the clones is gone; compared with another copy, unresolved V genes explain less than half, and the rest is unexplained. That table supplies the V and J calls and clone size; D and trimming were determined from the DNA. Here the sample has roughly 290,000 clones; 87% occur a single time. The ten largest make up about 5.7% of the sample.

Enrolling through a virtual design, the prospective study's participants ranged in age from roughly 18 to 89 years and lived across some 23 United States geographic areas. Cohort assignment in the prospective study relied on participant-reported clinical history from a screening survey and a study questionnaire. ImmuneRACE Cohort 3 recovered participants were defined by two consecutive negative NP/OP PCR tests, healthcare professional clearance, or symptom resolution. Each participant in the prospective study had whole blood, serum and a nasopharyngeal or oropharyngeal swab collected by mobile phlebotomists. Prospective study participants could optionally give additional blood draws and questionnaires over a roughly two-month period. Before DNA extraction, prospective study blood samples were shipped either frozen or at room temperature. This entry is derived from a study of blood T cell repertoires in COVID-19 (dated by TCRdb to the early 2020s). With respect to the entire study: Collaborator samples came from the United States, Italy and Spain and covered acute and convalescent phases of COVID-19. The prospective study material was composed of cDNA or gDNA derived from T cells, B-cell-depleted T cells, or PBMCs. The repertoires were released in a freely available public database intended as a resource for research on the immune response to SARS-CoV-2. HLA class I and class II types, where available, came from metadata supplied by the sample provider rather than from assay-based typing. The samples were drawn from the first 160 participants of the ongoing ImmuneRACE study and from over 950 subjects provided by 6 global collaborators. The dataset comprised deeply sampled blood TCRbeta repertoires from subjects exposed to, actively infected with, or recovered from COVID-19. Sample metadata almost always included a de-identified subject ID, COVID-19 status, age in years and sex.

The study at large found these results: The amount of clinical and demographic metadata varied by source and participant and was provided uncurated.

The clonotype originates from a woman in her thirties or forties who had recovered from COVID-19. The specimen was PBMCs or T cells enriched from blood (not recorded which). The V and J segments used are TRBV5-1 and TRBJ2-7, with 9 bases matching TRBD1. The bases read TGCGCCAGCAGCTACCTTACAGGGGGCAATTACGAGCAGTACTTC. This sequence encodes CASSYLTGGNYEQYF.